Listed below are T cell receptor beta chains from one sample, sequenced in a study of T and B cells in COVID-19 patients. TCRdb independently ran MiXCR on the multiplex PCR reads; one entry per CDR3 protein. This sample has approximately 15,000 distinct CDR3 sequences, with less than 30% found just once. The material sequenced was blood. The receptors originated from a human donor who had recovered from COVID-19. CDR3s include the opening cysteine and the closing phenylalanine or tryptophan. A D gene is named only where the DNA matches it firmly. Rows give clone size only sometimes, using once, few, many, or a class for an expanded clone.

cdr3_length d_call j_call clone_size v_call cdr3_nt cdr3_aa
15 TRBD1 TRBJ2-7 - TRBV20-1 TGCAGTGCTAGAGGGTCCGTGACAGGGCCGGACGAGCAGTACTTC CSARGSVTGPDEQYF
16 TRBD1 TRBJ1-1 - TRBV6-2/TRBV6-3 TGTGCCAGCAGTTACTCCTCGGACAGGGGATACACTGAAGCTTTCTTT CASSYSSDRGYTEAFF
11 - TRBJ2-2 medium-sized TRBV27 TGTGCCAGCAGGAGGACCGGGGAGCTGTTTTTT CASRRTGELFF
15 - TRBJ2-7 - TRBV4-3 TGTGCCAGCAGCCCAACCAGGTTCACCTCCTACGAGCAGTACTTC CASSPTRFTSYEQYF
13 TRBD1 TRBJ2-7 few TRBV5-4 TGTGCCAGCACCGGGACAGGGTTCTACGAGCAGTACTTC CASTGTGFYEQYF
14 - TRBJ1-2 few TRBV27 TGTGCCAGCAGTTTATCCCTAACGGGGTATGGCTACACCTTC CASSLSLTGYGYTF
15 - TRBJ2-1 - TRBV20-1 TGCAGTGCTCCCCGGGGGCGGGACCTTTACAATGAGCAGTTCTTC CSAPRGRDLYNEQFF
15 - TRBJ1-2 - TRBV18 TGTGCCAGCTCACCAGAGGGGACCTCTAACTATGGCTACACCTTC CASSPEGTSNYGYTF
16 TRBD2 TRBJ2-5 few TRBV6-2/TRBV6-3 TGTGCCAGCAGTACACCTAGCGGGAGGGTTCCGGAGACCCAGTACTTC CASSTPSGRVPETQYF
16 TRBD1 TRBJ2-7 - TRBV5-4 TGTGCCAGCAGCGCTTTGACAGGGATTAGAGGGTACGAGCAGTACTTC CASSALTGIRGYEQYF
16 TRBD2 TRBJ2-5 once TRBV27 TGTGCCAGCAGTTTTGGGGGAGGGACCCTCCAAGAGACCCAGTACTTC CASSFGGGTLQETQYF
15 TRBD1 TRBJ2-5 - TRBV24-1 TGTGCCACCAGTGATGCTACAGGGGTTGGAGAGACCCAGTACTTC CATSDATGVGETQYF
12 TRBD2 TRBJ2-1 - TRBV20-1 TGCAGTGCCAAGGGACTAGTTAGTGAGCAGTTCTTC CSAKGLVSEQFF
15 TRBD1 TRBJ1-1 few TRBV18 TGTGCCAGCTCATCGGGGACAGCCATGAACACTGAAGCTTTCTTT CASSSGTAMNTEAFF
13 - TRBJ1-1 - TRBV7-2 TGTGCCAGCAGCTACCCGGGGAACACTGAAGCTTTCTTT CASSYPGNTEAFF
17 - TRBJ2-3 - TRBV5-1 TGCGCCAGCAGCTTGGGGGCACGCCCAGGGGGGACAGATACGCAGTATTTT CASSLGARPGGTDTQYF
14 TRBD1 TRBJ1-4 medium-sized TRBV30 TGTGCCTGGAGTGCGGACAGGGTGGATGGGAAACTGTTTTTT CAWSADRVDGKLFF
16 TRBD2 TRBJ2-6 - TRBV4-3 TGCGCCAGCAGCCAAGTAGCGGGCACTGGGGCCAACGTCCTGACTTTC CASSQVAGTGANVLTF
11 - TRBJ2-7 medium-sized TRBV30 TGTGCCTCCATAGGGGCTTACGAGCAGTACTTC CASIGAYEQYF
15 - TRBJ1-5 - TRBV7-2 TGTGCCAGCAGCTTAGACAGGGTCGGGAATCAGCCCCAGCATTTT CASSLDRVGNQPQHF
14 - TRBJ2-7 once TRBV5-6 TGTGCCAGAACCCTGGGAAGGCGAACCTACGAGCAGTACTTC CARTLGRRTYEQYF
15 - TRBJ1-1 medium-sized TRBV29-1 TGCAGCGTTGCCCCTGTTGGACATCTGAACACTGAAGCTTTCTTT CSVAPVGHLNTEAFF
14 - TRBJ1-2 - TRBV19 TGTGCCAGTACCTCAGGGGTTGGTCTCTATGGCTACACCTTC CASTSGVGLYGYTF
15 - TRBJ2-3 - TRBV7-2 TGTGCCAGCAGCTTGGATTCGGGGAGCGCAGATACGCAGTATTTT CASSLDSGSADTQYF
13 - TRBJ1-5 many TRBV30 TGTGCCTGGAGTGTACGCATCTTAGAGCCCCAGCATTTT CAWSVRILEPQHF
14 TRBD2 TRBJ2-3 few TRBV10-3 TGTGCCATCTCGGCGGGGGGGGAGAGGGATACGCAGTATTTT CAISAGGERDTQYF
15 - TRBJ1-6 medium-sized TRBV18 TGTGCCAGCTCACCCTTGGCAGGACCGGAATCACCCCTCCACTTT CASSPLAGPESPLHF
15 - TRBJ2-7 few TRBV30 TGTGCCTGGGGAAACGGGGCCCCTTCACAGTACGAGCAGTACTTC CAWGNGAPSQYEQYF
16 TRBD1 TRBJ1-3 - TRBV11-3 TGTGCCAGCAGAGGGGCGGGACAGTTCTCTGGAAACACCATATATTTT CASRGAGQFSGNTIYF
14 - TRBJ1-1 few TRBV6-2/TRBV6-3 TGTGCCAGCAGTTACTCGCTACGGAGCACTGAAGCTTTCTTT CASSYSLRSTEAFF
15 TRBD2 TRBJ2-2 - TRBV12-3/TRBV12-4 TGTGCCAGCAGATTGACTAGCGGGAGCGCCGGGGAGCTGTTTTTT CASRLTSGSAGELFF
14 TRBD2 TRBJ2-1 medium-sized TRBV30 TGTGCCTGGAGTGTACTGGCTAGCGGGGGAGAGCAGTTCTTC CAWSVLASGGEQFF
13 - TRBJ1-4 few TRBV20-1 TGCAGTGCCCTCCGCTTCGATAATGAAAAACTGTTTTTT CSALRFDNEKLFF
15 TRBD1 TRBJ2-7 medium-sized TRBV5-4 TGTGCCAGCAGCAGAGGACAGGGCGAGCAGACCGAGCAGTACTTC CASSRGQGEQTEQYF
15 TRBD2 TRBJ2-5 - TRBV24-1 TGTGCCACCAGTGATTCCGGGGGGGCTGGAGAGACCCAGTACTTC CATSDSGGAGETQYF
13 - TRBJ1-2 - TRBV6-1 TGTGCCAGCAGTGAAGAGAGGGGACGGCCTTTCGCCTTC CASSEERGRPFAF
14 - TRBJ1-6 few TRBV12-3/TRBV12-4 TGTGCCAGCAGTTTTAGCGGGGGTAATTCACCCCTCCACTTT CASSFSGGNSPLHF
15 TRBD2 TRBJ2-5 - TRBV5-4 TGTGCCAGCAGCCCCCGGGAGGGGAGGACGGAGACCCAGTACTTC CASSPREGRTETQYF
14 - TRBJ1-4 - TRBV27 TGTGCCAGCAGTTTATCGGGGTCAAATGAAAAACTGTTTTTT CASSLSGSNEKLFF
13 - TRBJ2-7 medium-sized TRBV15 TGTGCCACCAGAAGCGGCTACTCCTACGAGCAGTACTTC CATRSGYSYEQYF
13 TRBD2 TRBJ2-3 few TRBV30 TGTGCCTTCGGACTAGCGGGAGTGGATACGCAGTATTTT CAFGLAGVDTQYF
18 TRBD2 TRBJ2-7 many TRBV27 TGTGCCAGCAGTCGCCGTTGGCTAGCGGGAAGCTCCTCCTACGAGCAGTACTTC CASSRRWLAGSSSYEQYF
12 - TRBJ2-1 - TRBV7-2 TGTGCCAGCAGCTCAATAACCAATGAGCAGTTCTTC CASSSITNEQFF
15 TRBD1 TRBJ2-1 few TRBV24-1 TGTGCCACCGGCCAGGGGGCAGTCTCCTACAATGAGCAGTTCTTC CATGQGAVSYNEQFF
15 TRBD1 TRBJ2-1 few TRBV27 TGTGCCAGCAGTTTACGACAGGGGGCCCTCGGTGAGCAGTTCTTC CASSLRQGALGEQFF
14 - TRBJ1-1 few TRBV18 TGTGCCAGCTCACCCTTAGGGGGGAGCACTGAAGCTTTCTTT CASSPLGGSTEAFF
16 TRBD2 TRBJ2-3 many TRBV6-1 TGTGCCAGCAGTGATCCTAGCGGAGACAGCACAGATACGCAGTATTTT CASSDPSGDSTDTQYF
15 TRBD2 TRBJ2-7 medium-sized TRBV6-1 TGTGCCAGCAGTGAAGTTAGCGGGAGCTCCTACGAGCAGTACTTC CASSEVSGSSYEQYF
15 - TRBJ2-2 medium-sized TRBV6-5 TGTGCCAGCAGGGCGCGGGCAGACTTTACCGGGGAGCTGTTTTTT CASRARADFTGELFF
14 - TRBJ2-7 once TRBV28 TGTGCCAGCACCCCATTCGGACCTACCCGCGAGCAGTACTTC CASTPFGPTREQYF
14 - TRBJ1-2 few TRBV5-4 TGTGCCAGCAGCCTTAGGACGGCAGTCTATGGCTACACCTTC CASSLRTAVYGYTF
15 - TRBJ2-7 - TRBV5-8 TGTGCCAGCAAGTATAGGGACGGCAGAACCTACGAGCAGTACTTC CASKYRDGRTYEQYF
16 - TRBJ1-5 - TRBV20-1 TGCAGTGCTAGAGATAACCGGCCAGGAACGGGGCAGCCCCAGCATTTT CSARDNRPGTGQPQHF
14 - TRBJ2-1 - TRBV7-3 TGTGCCAGCAGCTTTATCGGCTACCAAAATGAGCAGTTCTTC CASSFIGYQNEQFF
10 - TRBJ1-2 few TRBV29-1 TGCAGCGTTTTTTTGGGTGGCTACACCTTC CSVFLGGYTF
15 TRBD2 TRBJ2-1 few TRBV6-4 TGTGCCAGCAGTGACTCTAGCGGGAGCTACAATGAGCAGTTCTTC CASSDSSGSYNEQFF
16 TRBD2 TRBJ2-7 - TRBV24-1 TGTGCCACCAGTGATGCTGGGGGGGGGTTACGGGACGAGCAGTACTTC CATSDAGGGLRDEQYF